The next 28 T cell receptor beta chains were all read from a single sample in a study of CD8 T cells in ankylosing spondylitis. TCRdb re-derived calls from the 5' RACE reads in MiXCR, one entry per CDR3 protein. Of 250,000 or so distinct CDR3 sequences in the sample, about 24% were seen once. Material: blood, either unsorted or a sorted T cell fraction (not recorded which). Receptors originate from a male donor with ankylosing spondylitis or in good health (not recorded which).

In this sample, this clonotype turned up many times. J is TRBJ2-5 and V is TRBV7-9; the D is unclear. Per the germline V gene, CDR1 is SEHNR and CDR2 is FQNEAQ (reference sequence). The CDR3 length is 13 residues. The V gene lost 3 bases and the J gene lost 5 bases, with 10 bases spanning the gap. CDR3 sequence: CASSFDSLETQYF. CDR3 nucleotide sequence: TGTGCCAGCAGCTTTGATAGCTTGGAGACCCAGTACTTC.

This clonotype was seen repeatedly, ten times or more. CDR3 amino acids: CASSPGQTGHGYTF. Written as DNA, the CDR3 is TGTGCCAGCAGCCCGGGACAGACTGGACATGGCTACACCTTC. This chain joins TRBV6-1 and TRBJ1-2; 7 positions agree with TRBD1. Looked up from germline, CDR1 is MNHNS and CDR2 is SASEGT. The CDR3 is 14 amino acids. The V and J ends lost 6 bases and 6 bases, in that order; junction bases with no gene match: 10.

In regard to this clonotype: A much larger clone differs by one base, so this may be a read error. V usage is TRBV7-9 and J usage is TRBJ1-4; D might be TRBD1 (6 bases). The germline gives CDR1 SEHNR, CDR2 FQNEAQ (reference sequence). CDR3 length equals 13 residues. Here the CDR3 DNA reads TGTGCCAGCAGCTTGGGACAACGAGAAATACTGTTTTTT. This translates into CASSLGQREILFF.

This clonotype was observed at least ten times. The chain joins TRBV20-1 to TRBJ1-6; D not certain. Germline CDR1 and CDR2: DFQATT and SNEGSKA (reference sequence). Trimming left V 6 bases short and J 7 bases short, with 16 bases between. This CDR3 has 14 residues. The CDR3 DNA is TGCAGTGCCGAGGCCGAGCAGACGAATTCACCCCTCCACTTT. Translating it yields CSAEAEQTNSPLHF.

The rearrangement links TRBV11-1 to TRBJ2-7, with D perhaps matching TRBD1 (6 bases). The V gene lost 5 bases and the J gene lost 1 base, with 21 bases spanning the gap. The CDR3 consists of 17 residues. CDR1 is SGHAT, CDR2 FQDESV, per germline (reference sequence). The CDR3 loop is CASSPPWAGVSSYEQYF. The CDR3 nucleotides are TGTGCCAGCAGCCCACCCTGGGCAGGGGTCAGTTCCTACGAGCAGTACTTC. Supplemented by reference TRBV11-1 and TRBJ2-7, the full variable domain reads EAEVAQSPRYKITEKSQAVAFWCDPISGHATLYWYRQILGQGPELLVQFQDESVVDDSQLPKDRFSAERLKGVDSTLKIQPAELGDSAMYLCASSPPWAGVSSYEQYFGPGTRLTVT.

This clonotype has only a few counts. The DNA for the CDR3 is TGTGCCAGCAGCCCCGGGACAGGGTGGTCACCCCTCCACTTT. Protein product: CASSPGTGWSPLHF. The genes are TRBV6-1 and TRBJ1-6; 9 nucleotides agree with TRBD1. The V gene's germline CDR1 is MNHNS and CDR2 SASEGT. The CDR3 is 14 residues long. J gave up 10 bases and V 6 bases, and 7 bases lay outside the gene matches.

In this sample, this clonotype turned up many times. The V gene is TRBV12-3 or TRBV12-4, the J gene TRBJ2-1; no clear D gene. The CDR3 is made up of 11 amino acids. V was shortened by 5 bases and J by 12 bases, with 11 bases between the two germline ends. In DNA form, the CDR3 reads TGTGCCAGCAGTCCGAGAGACGGGCAGTTCTTC. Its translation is CASSPRDGQFF.

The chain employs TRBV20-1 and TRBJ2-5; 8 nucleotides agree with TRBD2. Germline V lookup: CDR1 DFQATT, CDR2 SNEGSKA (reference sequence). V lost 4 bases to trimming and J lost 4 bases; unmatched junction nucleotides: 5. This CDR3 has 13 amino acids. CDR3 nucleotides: TGCAGTGCTAACACGGGGGGGCGAGAGACCCAGTACTTC. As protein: CSANTGGRETQYF.

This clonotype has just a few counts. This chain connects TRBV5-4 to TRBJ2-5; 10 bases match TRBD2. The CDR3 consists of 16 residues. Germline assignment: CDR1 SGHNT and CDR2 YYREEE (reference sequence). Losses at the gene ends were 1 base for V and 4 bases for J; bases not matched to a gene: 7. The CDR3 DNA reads TGTGCCAGCAGCTTGAAAGCGGGGGGGTTCAGAGAGACCCAGTACTTC. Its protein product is CASSLKAGGFRETQYF.

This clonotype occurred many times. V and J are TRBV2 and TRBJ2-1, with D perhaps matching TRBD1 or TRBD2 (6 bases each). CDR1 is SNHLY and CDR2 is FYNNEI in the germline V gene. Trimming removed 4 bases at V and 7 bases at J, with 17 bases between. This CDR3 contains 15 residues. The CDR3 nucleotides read TGTGCCAGCAGTGTGTACGGGGGCACCCGGAATGAGCAGTTCTTC. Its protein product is CASSVYGGTRNEQFF.

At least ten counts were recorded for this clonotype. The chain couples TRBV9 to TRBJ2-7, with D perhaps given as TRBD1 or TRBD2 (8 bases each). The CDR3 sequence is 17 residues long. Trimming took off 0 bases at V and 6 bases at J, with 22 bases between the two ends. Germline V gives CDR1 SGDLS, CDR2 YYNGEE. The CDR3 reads CASSVGLSGQGLGEQYF. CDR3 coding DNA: TGTGCCAGCAGCGTAGGTCTTTCCGGACAGGGACTAGGCGAGCAGTACTTC.

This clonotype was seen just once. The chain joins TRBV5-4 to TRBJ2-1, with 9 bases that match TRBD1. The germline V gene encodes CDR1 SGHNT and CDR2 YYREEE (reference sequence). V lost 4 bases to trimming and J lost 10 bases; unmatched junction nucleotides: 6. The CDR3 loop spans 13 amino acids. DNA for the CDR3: TGTGCCAGCAGCGTTACAGGGGGCACCGAGCAGTTCTTC. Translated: CASSVTGGTEQFF.

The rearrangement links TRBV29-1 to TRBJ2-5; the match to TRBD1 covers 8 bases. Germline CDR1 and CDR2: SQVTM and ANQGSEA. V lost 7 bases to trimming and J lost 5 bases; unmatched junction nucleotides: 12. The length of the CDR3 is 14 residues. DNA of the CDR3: TGCAGCGCCGAGACCCAGGGGGCCGGGGAGACCCAGTACTTC. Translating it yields CSAETQGAGETQYF.

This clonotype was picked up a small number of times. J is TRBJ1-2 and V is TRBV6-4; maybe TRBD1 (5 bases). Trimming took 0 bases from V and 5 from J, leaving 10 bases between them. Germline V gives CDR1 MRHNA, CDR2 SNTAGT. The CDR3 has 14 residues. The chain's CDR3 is CASSDSMTDYGYTF. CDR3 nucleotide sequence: TGTGCCAGCAGTGACTCGATGACAGATTATGGCTACACCTTC.

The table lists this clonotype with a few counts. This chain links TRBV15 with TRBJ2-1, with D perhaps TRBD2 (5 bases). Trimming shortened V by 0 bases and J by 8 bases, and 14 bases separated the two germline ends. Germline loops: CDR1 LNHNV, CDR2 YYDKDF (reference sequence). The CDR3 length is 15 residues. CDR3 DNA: TGTGCCACCAGCAGAGATCTCTGGGGAGAGGATGAGCAGTTCTTC. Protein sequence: CATSRDLWGEDEQFF.

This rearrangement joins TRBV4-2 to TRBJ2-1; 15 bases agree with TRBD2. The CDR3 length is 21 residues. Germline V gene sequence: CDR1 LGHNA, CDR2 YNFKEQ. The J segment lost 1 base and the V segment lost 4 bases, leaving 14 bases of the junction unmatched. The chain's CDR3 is CASSLAPGLAGGYLSYNEQFF. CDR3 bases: TGTGCCAGCAGCCTCGCCCCGGGACTAGCGGGGGGCTACCTTTCCTACAATGAGCAGTTCTTC.

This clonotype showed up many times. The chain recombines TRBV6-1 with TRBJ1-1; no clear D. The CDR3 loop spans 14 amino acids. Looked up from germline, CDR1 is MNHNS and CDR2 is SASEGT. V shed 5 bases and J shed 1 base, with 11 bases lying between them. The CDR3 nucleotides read TGTGCCAGCAGTCCAGATACGTGGAACACTGAAGCTTTCTTT. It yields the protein CASSPDTWNTEAFF.

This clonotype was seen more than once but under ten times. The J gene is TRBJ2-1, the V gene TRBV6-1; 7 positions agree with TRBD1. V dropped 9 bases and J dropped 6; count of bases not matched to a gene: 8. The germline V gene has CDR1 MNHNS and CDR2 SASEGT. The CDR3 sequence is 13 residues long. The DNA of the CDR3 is TGTGCCAGTAGAAAAACAGGGGCCAATGAGCAGTTCTTC. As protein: CASRKTGANEQFF.

CDR3 nucleotide sequence: TGTGCCAGCAGACCCGGACAGGAAGCAAACAATGAGCAGTTCTTC. Amino acid sequence: CASRPGQEANNEQFF. The genes are TRBV6-1 and TRBJ2-1; 7 bases are a match to TRBD1. Trimming removed 6 bases from V and 5 bases from J; junction bases left unmatched: 10. Germline lookup yields CDR1 MNHNS and CDR2 SASEGT. CDR3 size: 15 residues.

CDR3 region: CSATLGTGIQETQYF. In DNA, the CDR3 is TGCAGTGCTACCCTAGGGACAGGAATACAAGAGACCCAGTACTTC. This chain connects TRBV20-1 to TRBJ2-5; TRBD1 agrees at 8 bases. Germline V lookup: CDR1 DFQATT, CDR2 SNEGSKA (reference sequence). CDR3 length: 15 residues. With V trimmed by 4 bases and J by 2 bases, 9 bases remained unmatched.

For the CDR3, the DNA is TGTGCCAGCAGCTTGTGTCGCGAGGGCAGCAGCTCCTACAATGAGCAGTTCTTC. This gives the protein CASSLCREGSSSYNEQFF. The chain is built from TRBV12-1 and TRBJ2-1; the table calls TRBD2, which could not be checked here. TRBV12-1 is noted as a pseudogene. There are 18 residues in the CDR3.

CDR3 sequence: CSARDLRGLQETQYF. The CDR3 bases are TGCAGTGCTAGAGATCTACGGGGCCTACAAGAGACCCAGTACTTC. V and J are TRBV20-1 and TRBJ2-5, with D possibly being TRBD1 or TRBD2 (5 bases each). The CDR3 has 15 amino acids. Trimming cost V 0 bases and J 2 bases, with 13 bases left between them. Germline-derived CDR1 and CDR2 are DFQATT and SNEGSKA (reference sequence).

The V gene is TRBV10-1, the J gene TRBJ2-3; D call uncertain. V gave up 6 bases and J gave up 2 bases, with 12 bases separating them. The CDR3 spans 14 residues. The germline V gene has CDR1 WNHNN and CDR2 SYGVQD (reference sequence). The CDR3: CASSSNPTTDTQYF. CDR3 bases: TGCGCCAGCAGCAGTAACCCAACCACAGATACGCAGTATTTT.

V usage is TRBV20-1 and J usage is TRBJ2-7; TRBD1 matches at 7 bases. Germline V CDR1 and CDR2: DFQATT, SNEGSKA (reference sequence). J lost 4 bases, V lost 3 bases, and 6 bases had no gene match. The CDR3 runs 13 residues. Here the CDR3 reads CSASRGGVYEQYF. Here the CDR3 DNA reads TGCAGTGCTAGTAGAGGGGGCGTTTACGAGCAGTACTTC.

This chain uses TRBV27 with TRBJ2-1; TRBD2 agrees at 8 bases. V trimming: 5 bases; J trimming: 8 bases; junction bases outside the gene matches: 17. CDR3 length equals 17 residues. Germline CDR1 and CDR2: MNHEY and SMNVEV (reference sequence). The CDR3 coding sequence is TGTGCCAGCAGTAGACGGGGTGGTACTAGCGGAGCCTATGAGCAGTTCTTC. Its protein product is CASSRRGGTSGAYEQFF.

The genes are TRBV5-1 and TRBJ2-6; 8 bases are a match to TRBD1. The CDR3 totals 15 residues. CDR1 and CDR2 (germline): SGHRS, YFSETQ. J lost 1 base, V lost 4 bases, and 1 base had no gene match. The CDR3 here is CASSGQGSGANVLTF. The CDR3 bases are TGCGCCAGCAGCGGACAGGGATCTGGGGCCAACGTCCTGACTTTC.

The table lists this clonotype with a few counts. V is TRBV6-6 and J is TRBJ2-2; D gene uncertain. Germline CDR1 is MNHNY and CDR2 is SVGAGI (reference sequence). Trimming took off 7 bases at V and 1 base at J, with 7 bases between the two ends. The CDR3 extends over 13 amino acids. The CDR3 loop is CASKSGNTGELFF. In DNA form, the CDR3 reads TGTGCCAGCAAGAGTGGGAACACCGGGGAGCTGTTTTTT.

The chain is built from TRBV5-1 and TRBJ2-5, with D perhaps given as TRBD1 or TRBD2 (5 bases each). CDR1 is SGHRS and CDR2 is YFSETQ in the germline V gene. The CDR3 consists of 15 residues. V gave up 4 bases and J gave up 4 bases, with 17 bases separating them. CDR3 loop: CASSPAGAGRETQYF. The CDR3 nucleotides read TGCGCCAGCAGCCCGGCCGGGGCAGGACGAGAGACCCAGTACTTC.